This T cell receptor (beta chain) was recovered during a study of T cells after posttransplantation cyclophosphamide. The germline V gene has CDR1 SSHAT and CDR2 FNYEAQ (reference sequence). V was clipped by 5 bases and J by 2 bases; unmatched bases: 1. This CDR3 contains 13 residues. Sequencing used immunoSEQ multiplex PCR; TCRdb keeps in-frame clones, though not all of them. Of tens of thousands of clones in the sample, about 86% were seen once. The V and J genes are TRBV7-7 and TRBJ2-5; TRBD2 matches at 8 bases. The source of this sequence is a man aged 30-40 years with a blood cancer, CMV-positive, and with a related stem cell donor. Sequencing was carried out using PBMCs. The CDR3 coding sequence is TGTGCCAGCAGCGGGACTAGACAAGAGACCCAGTACTTC. It codes for CASSGTRQETQYF.